This entry features one T cell receptor beta chain sequence. What it recognizes is unknown. This sample was included in a study of CD8 T cells in Susac syndrome. The wider study: Sequencing included Susac syndrome patients, five or six of them with active disease and roughly eight in remission.

The study, taken as a whole, reports: Susac syndrome CD8+ repertoires were clonally expanded, most strongly in CD8+ TEMRA cells.

An amount of RNA that ranged from roughly 0.45 to 1 ug was reverse transcribed with random hexamers. TCRdb used MiXCR to reprocess the immunoSEQ multiplex PCR reads, holding one entry per CDR3 protein. This table holds 150,000 to 200,000 distinct CDR3 sequences, approximately 95% found once. TEMRA cells were FACS-enriched, while CD8+ and CD4+ T cells were negatively isolated. Unmatched junction bases numbered 10, after V lost 6 bases and J lost 2 bases. The CDR3 sequence is 16 residues long. CDR1 and CDR2 from the germline V gene are KGHDR and SFDVKD. This chain links TRBV24-1 with TRBJ2-3; 7 bases align to TRBD1. The receptor was derived from a human donor with Susac syndrome. The source material was CD8+ T cells from PBMCs. This chain's CDR3 is CATSLRQGDPTDTQYF. CDR3 nucleotide sequence: TGTGCCACCAGTTTAAGACAGGGAGACCCCACAGATACGCAGTATTTT.